Following are 8 T cell receptor beta chains from one sample sequenced in a study of blood T cell repertoires in COVID-19. The repertoire was sequenced with immunoSEQ multiplex PCR; TCRdb's copy has only in-frame clones and lacks some. The data show under 300,000 clones, with nearly 90% seen just once and 2% to 2.5% held by the top ten. Input material: peripheral blood. The source is a woman aged 40 to 50 who had recovered from COVID-19.

The chain carries TRBV4-3 and TRBJ2-7; 9 bases align to TRBD1. Unmatched junction bases numbered 4, after V lost 1 base and J lost 0 bases. This CDR3 comprises 16 residues. Germline CDR1 reads LGHNA; CDR2 reads YSLEER. For the CDR3, the DNA is TGCGCCAGCAGCCAAGTGTGGACAGGGGTCTCCTACGAGCAGTACTTC. As protein: CASSQVWTGVSYEQYF.

V and J are TRBV30 and TRBJ2-6, with 11 bases matching TRBD1. Looked up from germline, CDR1 is GTSNPN and CDR2 is SVGIG (reference sequence). The CDR3 spans 17 residues. With 2 bases clipped from V and 2 bases from J, the junction kept 5 bases outside the gene matches. The CDR3 sequence: CAWSTGQGVTGANVLTF. CDR3 DNA: TGTGCCTGGAGTACGGGACAGGGGGTAACTGGGGCCAACGTCCTGACTTTC.

The chain couples TRBV6-2 or TRBV6-3 to TRBJ2-2; TRBD2 aligns across 15 bases. J lost 4 bases, V lost 4 bases, and 1 base had no gene match. CDR1 is MNHEY and CDR2 is SVGEGT in the germline V gene. The CDR3 is 16 residues long. The CDR3 bases are TGTGCCAGCAGTTGGACTAGCGGGAGGGCCACCGGGGAGCTGTTTTTT. Translated: CASSWTSGRATGELFF.

The chain is built from TRBV19 and TRBJ1-5; D unresolved. Between the trimmed V and J ends, which lost 1 base and 0 bases, there was a span of 4 bases. This CDR3 contains 14 residues. The germline gives CDR1 LNHDA, CDR2 SQIVND (reference sequence). For the CDR3, the DNA is TGTGCCAGTAGTATAGTCGGTAGCAATCAGCCCCAGCATTTT. Residues: CASSIVGSNQPQHF.

CDR3 protein: CASSLELEYYGYTF. CDR3 nucleotides: TGTGCCAGCAGCTTAGAACTCGAGTACTATGGCTACACCTTC. The chain combines TRBV7-9 with TRBJ1-2; D ambiguous. Germline V CDR1 and CDR2: SEHNR, FQNEAQ (reference sequence). Trimming left V 1 base short and J 3 bases short, with 9 bases between. The CDR3 has 14 residues.

This clone has a handful of counts. This chain links TRBV24-1 with TRBJ2-1; 11 bases line up with TRBD2. The germline V gene encodes CDR1 KGHDR and CDR2 SFDVKD. After removal of 4 bases from V and 6 bases from J, the junction contained 7 bases not matched to a gene. The CDR3 runs 16 residues. CDR3 region: CATSDLSGGAPNEQFF. CDR3 nucleotide sequence: TGTGCCACCAGTGACCTTAGCGGGGGGGCCCCCAATGAGCAGTTCTTC.

This chain's CDR3 is CASTPVTGLEAFF. CDR3 sequence (DNA): TGTGCCAGCACCCCGGTGACAGGTCTTGAAGCTTTCTTT. The V gene is TRBV2, the J gene TRBJ1-1; possible D gene TRBD1, 6 bases. This CDR3 is 13 amino acids long. V lost 7 bases and J 7 bases, leaving 16 bases between the germline ends. Germline CDR1 reads SNHLY; CDR2 reads FYNNEI. The complete variable domain, with remaining parts taken from reference TRBV2 and TRBJ1-1, reads EPEVTQTPSHQVTQMGQEVILRCVPISNHLYFYWYRQILGQKVEFLVSFYNNEISEKSEIFDDQFSVERPDGSNFTLKIRSTKLEDSAMYFCASTPVTGLEAFFGQGTRLTVV.

The rearrangement joins TRBV6-2 or TRBV6-3 to TRBJ1-1; TRBD1 agrees at 8 bases. This CDR3 has 14 residues. V lost 2 bases to trimming and J lost 5 bases; unmatched junction nucleotides: 4. The germline V gene encodes CDR1 MNHEY and CDR2 SVGEGT. The CDR3 DNA reads TGTGCCAGCAGTTACGACAGGGGAAGAACTGAAGCTTTCTTT. Translation gives CASSYDRGRTEAFF.